A selection of T cell receptor beta chains follows, all from one sample in a study of blood T cell repertoires in COVID-19. Profiling relied on immunoSEQ multiplex PCR, and the TCRdb table lists in-frame clones only, not all of them. This table holds over 150,000 clones, roughly 80% found once. The sequenced sample was peripheral blood. These receptors came from a man in his 70s with acute or convalescent COVID-19. Both conserved end residues are part of each CDR3. Fields, in order: V gene, D gene, J gene, CDR3 length, clone size, CDR3 protein, CDR3 DNA. The D gene is left open where the match is weak. Clone size is given for some rows only: seen once, a few or many times, or a class if the clone is expanded.

TRBV5-6	NA	TRBJ1-5	14	few	CASSLDGRGQPQHF	TGTGCCAGCAGCTTGGATGGCAGGGGTCAGCCCCAGCATTTT
TRBV3-1/TRBV3-2	NA	TRBJ1-1	15	NA	CASSQGPSGNTEAFF	TGTGCCAGCAGCCAAGGCCCCTCGGGGAACACTGAAGCTTTCTTT
TRBV6-2/TRBV6-3	NA	TRBJ2-3	13	NA	CASSWGLTDTQYF	TGTGCCAGCAGTTGGGGGCTCACAGATACGCAGTATTTT
TRBV6-5	NA	TRBJ2-7	13	NA	CASMGSRDEEQYF	TGTGCCAGCATGGGTTCCCGGGATGAAGAGCAGTACTTC
TRBV18	NA	TRBJ2-7	15	NA	CASSPPSGVAYEQYF	TGTGCCAGCTCACCACCCTCAGGTGTTGCCTACGAGCAGTACTTC
TRBV6-6	NA	TRBJ1-3	16	NA	CASCLFLQGGGNTIYF	TGTGCCAGCTGCTTATTTCTTCAGGGTGGAGGAAACACCATATATTTT
TRBV5-1	NA	TRBJ2-5	12	NA	CASSLAQETQYF	TGCGCCAGCAGCTTGGCGCAAGAGACCCAGTACTTC
TRBV6-1	TRBD1	TRBJ1-3	16	NA	CASSGNRGISGNTIYF	TGTGCCAGCAGTGGTAACAGGGGCATCTCTGGAAACACCATATATTTT
TRBV6-5	NA	TRBJ2-2	15	NA	CASTAGGTVPGELFF	TGTGCCAGCACCGCTGGCGGGACCGTCCCCGGGGAGCTGTTTTTT
TRBV2	TRBD2	TRBJ2-1	17	NA	CASSAPGGRAGGNEQFF	TGTGCCAGCAGTGCCCCCGGCGGGAGGGCCGGGGGGAATGAGCAGTTCTTC
TRBV18	NA	TRBJ2-7	17	NA	CASSPPVGGALSYEQYF	TGTGCCAGCTCTCCCCCGGTAGGGGGGGCTCTCTCCTACGAGCAGTACTTC
TRBV7-9	NA	TRBJ1-5	12	NA	CASSAGNQPQHF	TGTGCCAGCAGCGCGGGAAACCAGCCCCAGCATTTT
TRBV5-1	NA	TRBJ2-5	15	NA	CASSLVGSTGETQYF	TGCGCCAGCAGCTTGGTGGGCAGTACCGGAGAGACCCAGTACTTC
TRBV19	NA	TRBJ2-4	15	few	CASSAGHLAKNIQYF	TGTGCCAGTAGTGCCGGACACTTAGCCAAAAACATTCAGTACTTC
TRBV6-6	TRBD2	TRBJ2-5	18	once	CASSPHYPTSGYQETQYF	TGTGCCAGCAGTCCTCACTATCCGACTAGCGGGTACCAAGAGACCCAGTACTTC
TRBV12-3/TRBV12-4	NA	TRBJ1-6	13	NA	CASSVQGTKALHF	TGTGCCAGCAGCGTACAGGGAACTAAGGCCCTCCACTTT
TRBV25-1	NA	TRBJ1-1	11	NA	CASTGHEEAFF	TGTGCCAGCACGGGACACGAAGAAGCTTTCTTT
TRBV29-1	NA	TRBJ2-2	13	NA	CSVSRGGAGELFF	TGCAGCGTCTCGCGGGGTGGAGCCGGGGAGCTGTTTTTT
TRBV11-3	TRBD2	TRBJ2-1	14	NA	CASSLGLAPTEQFF	TGTGCCAGCAGCTTAGGACTAGCCCCCACTGAGCAGTTCTTC
TRBV27	NA	TRBJ2-5	13	NA	CASSSRFSETQYF	TGTGCCAGCAGTTCTCGTTTTTCGGAGACCCAGTACTTC
TRBV15	TRBD1	TRBJ1-4	14	NA	CATSRGQGGEKLFF	TGTGCCACCAGCAGGGGACAGGGTGGGGAAAAACTGTTTTTT
TRBV11-2	TRBD1	TRBJ2-7	14	NA	CASSVLTGAHEQYF	TGTGCCAGCAGCGTACTGACAGGGGCGCACGAGCAGTACTTC